The T cell receptor beta chain described here comes from a study of blood T cell repertoires in COVID-19. Study information: T cells, B-cell-depleted T cells, or PBMCs provided the cDNA or gDNA that served as material.

This clone was found once. TCRdb keeps only in-frame clones here, not all; method: immunoSEQ multiplex PCR. The profile shows 200,000 to 250,000 clones, more than 65% of them singletons. Germline values: CDR1 GTSNPN, CDR2 SVGIG (reference sequence). The V end lost 3 bases, the J end lost 8 bases, and 13 bases lay between the germline ends. This CDR3 region has 12 residues. The V call is TRBV30, the J call TRBJ1-1, with unresolved D. The sequencing input was peripheral blood. The TCR sequence derives from a woman aged 60-75 years with acute or convalescent COVID-19. The CDR3 DNA follows: TGTGCCTGGAGGCCGACAAGTGTCGAAGCTTTCTTT. This gives the protein CAWRPTSVEAFF.